A selection of T cell receptor beta chains follows, all from one sample in a study of T cell responses to AZD1222 COVID-19 vaccine. Data came from immunoSEQ multiplex PCR; TCRdb stores just in-frame clones and leaves some out. Of approximately 180,000 clones listed, around 92% were seen once; the top ten hold about 9.4%. The starting material was peripheral blood, obtained on day 0 of AZD1222 vaccination. The receptor set was obtained from an adult in good health. CDR3s leave out the opening cysteine and the closing phenylalanine or tryptophan. Clone size is given for some rows only: seen once, a few or many times, or a class if the clone is expanded.

clone size	J gene	V gene	CDR3 protein
.	TRBJ1-4	TRBV18	ASSPVGVELF
.	TRBJ1-2	TRBV2	ASSDWDRANYGYT
once	TRBJ2-6	TRBV5-4	ASSFTDSRWGANVLT
few	TRBJ2-7	TRBV18	ASSPSGQGLHEQY
.	TRBJ1-1	TRBV11-1	ASSSRGGVGTEAF
.	TRBJ1-1	TRBV14	ASSVTGGLNTEAF
.	TRBJ1-2	TRBV3-1/TRBV3-2	ASRPSGAINYGYT
.	TRBJ2-1	TRBV28	ASSFSFSGGAINEQF
.	TRBJ1-3	TRBV5-5	ASSTDRVGGNTIY
once	TRBJ1-1	TRBV30	AWNVGRGVNTEAF
once	TRBJ1-4	TRBV6-5	ASSYWGQGNEKLF
few	TRBJ2-5	TRBV5-1	ASSPDRGLETQY
.	TRBJ1-1	TRBV6-1	ASSEEMNTEAF
.	TRBJ1-2	TRBV2	ASRVGALGYGYT
.	TRBJ1-1	TRBV12-3/TRBV12-4	ASGRKGGTEAF
.	TRBJ1-2	TRBV20-1	SAASADGYT
.	TRBJ1-6	TRBV7-2	ASSLPRSPLH
.	TRBJ2-1	TRBV24-1	ATSDPGQGSYNEQF
once	TRBJ1-6	TRBV5-4	ASSSGGGRGNSPLH
.	TRBJ1-3	TRBV7-9	ASSPTGARNTIY
.	TRBJ2-3	TRBV27	ASRGTGGITDTQY
once	TRBJ1-5	TRBV19	ASRATEGDQPQH
.	TRBJ1-1	TRBV19	ASSIKHSTEAF
.	TRBJ1-5	TRBV19	ASSKGRDRDFHQPQH
.	TRBJ1-1	TRBV5-1	ASSLGRGLTEAF
.	TRBJ2-1	TRBV5-4	ASSLPGGGYNEQF
few	TRBJ2-2	TRBV7-9	ASSPRGERGAGELF
.	TRBJ2-3	TRBV11-2	ASSLAGAGQRADTQY